This T cell receptor (beta chain) was retrieved from a study of blood T cell repertoires in COVID-19. The repertoire was sequenced with immunoSEQ multiplex PCR; TCRdb's copy has only in-frame clones and lacks some. The repertoire has roughly 420,000 clones, around 87% of them found once; the top ten carry around 0.91%. The CDR3 consists of 15 residues. The germline V gene encodes CDR1 SGHRS and CDR2 YFSETQ. Deletions cut 4 bases from V and 1 base from J, with 11 bases between. This receptor was taken from a young woman with acute COVID-19. Specimen: PBMCs or T cells enriched from blood (not recorded which). This chain uses TRBV5-1 with TRBJ2-2; TRBD1 might be the D (6 bases). The CDR3 is CASSTDSRNTGELFF. The CDR3 DNA follows: TGCGCCAGCAGCACGGACAGTAGGAACACCGGGGAGCTGTTTTTT.